These T cell receptor beta chains were read from a single sample in a study of blood T cell repertoires in COVID-19. TCRdb keeps only in-frame clones here, not all; method: immunoSEQ multiplex PCR. The sample includes about 220,000 clones, roughly 84% of them seen just once. The sequenced material came from peripheral blood. The origin of the receptors is a woman aged 60-75 years who had recovered from COVID-19. Each CDR3 is given with its conserved first and last residue. The D gene is left open where the match is weak. A row's size may be missing; if present it is once, few, many or a size class.

.,TRBV4-3,TRBJ1-2,.,TGCGCCAGCAGCCAAGACTTCTTACAGGGCTCCTATGGCTACACCTTC,CASSQDFLQGSYGYTF
.,TRBV9,TRBJ2-1,.,TGTGCCAGCAGCACGGGACATTCCCACAATGAGCAGTTCTTC,CASSTGHSHNEQFF
.,TRBV13,TRBJ1-1,.,TGTGCCAGCAGCTTCACAGGTGAACAGGTTGAAGCTTTCTTT,CASSFTGEQVEAFF
TRBD2,TRBV10-3,TRBJ2-5,.,TGTGCCATCAGTGAGGCAACCTCCGGGACTAGCGGACTAGAGACCCAGTACTTC,CAISEATSGTSGLETQYF
TRBD2,TRBV11-3,TRBJ2-7,.,TGTGCCAGCAGCCTAACTAGCGGGGGGGCATGGCCCTACGAGCAGTACTTC,CASSLTSGGAWPYEQYF
.,TRBV15,TRBJ1-6,.,TGTGCCACCAGCAGACGGGTTAATTCACCCCTCCACTTT,CATSRRVNSPLHF
TRBD2,TRBV3-1/TRBV3-2,TRBJ2-2,.,TGTGCCAGCAGCCAAGACACTAGCGGGGGGCCTCCAACCGGGGAGCTGTTTTTT,CASSQDTSGGPPTGELFF
.,TRBV9,TRBJ2-2,.,TGTGCCAGCAGCCCGCTAGGTAACAGGGTCACCGGGGAGCTGTTTTTT,CASSPLGNRVTGELFF
TRBD1,TRBV7-6,TRBJ2-3,.,TGTGCCAGCAGCTCCCAACCAGGGGGAGTGGATACGCAGTATTTT,CASSSQPGGVDTQYF
.,TRBV3-1/TRBV3-2,TRBJ2-5,.,TGTGCCAGCAGCCCGGGGATGGTGGAGACCCAGTACTTC,CASSPGMVETQYF
TRBD1,TRBV9,TRBJ1-1,few,TGTGCCAGCAGCACGGGACAGGACACTGAAGCTTTCTTT,CASSTGQDTEAFF
.,TRBV5-1,TRBJ1-6,.,TGCGCCAGCAGCTTGGTGAATACAGGGAGCTCCTATAATTCACCCCTCCACTTT,CASSLVNTGSSYNSPLHF
TRBD1,TRBV5-1,TRBJ2-7,.,TGCGCCAGCAGCTCGGGACAGGTCGAACACGAGCAGTACTTC,CASSSGQVEHEQYF
.,TRBV19,TRBJ2-1,.,TGTGCCAGTAGGCCGGGACAAAACTACAATGAGCAGTTCTTC,CASRPGQNYNEQFF